This is a list of T cell receptor beta chains from one sample in a study of blood T cell repertoires in COVID-19. Method: immunoSEQ multiplex PCR; TCRdb's copy keeps in-frame clones and lacks some. There are about 110,000 clones in the sample; over 60% occur only once, and 6.2% lies in the top ten. Sequenced: peripheral blood. The receptors were gathered from an elderly man with COVID-19, enrolled during active disease. Both conserved end residues are part of each CDR3. A D gene is named only where the DNA matches it firmly. Not all rows give a size; the values are once, few, many and, for expanded clones, a class.

j_call d_call v_call clone_size cdr3_aa cdr3_nt
TRBJ2-1 . TRBV29-1 . CSAAPRRAGYNEQFF TGCAGCGCCGCCCCGAGGCGAGCGGGTTACAATGAGCAGTTCTTC
TRBJ1-1 TRBD1 TRBV7-2 once CASSRDSHMNTEAFF TGTGCCAGCAGCCGGGACAGTCACATGAACACTGAAGCTTTCTTT
TRBJ1-3 . TRBV30 . CAWTKDSYSGNTIYF TGTGCCTGGACCAAAGACTCCTACTCTGGAAACACCATATATTTT
TRBJ2-7 TRBD2 TRBV6-5 . CASSYASGRYEQYF TGTGCCAGCAGTTACGCTAGCGGGAGATACGAGCAGTACTTC
TRBJ2-7 . TRBV11-2 . CASSLGGSYIYEQYF TGTGCCAGCAGCTTAGGAGGGAGCTATATTTACGAGCAGTACTTC
TRBJ1-2 TRBD1 TRBV7-2 . CASSSLGTVDYGYTF TGTGCCAGCAGCTCGTTAGGGACAGTGGACTATGGCTACACCTTC
TRBJ1-2 TRBD1 TRBV13 . CASSSRQTGGIYGYTF TGTGCCAGCAGCTCCCGGCAGACAGGGGGAATCTATGGCTACACCTTC
TRBJ1-5 . TRBV27 . CASSPPAGQPQHF TGTGCCAGCAGTCCCCCCGCGGGACAGCCCCAGCATTTT
TRBJ1-1 TRBD1 TRBV28 . CASRLSGTGKAFF TGTGCCAGCAGGTTATCCGGGACAGGGAAAGCTTTCTTT
TRBJ2-7 TRBD1 TRBV10-1 . CASSTGGVNYEQYF TGCGCCAGCTCTACAGGGGGCGTTAATTACGAGCAGTACTTC
TRBJ2-7 . TRBV15 . CATSREQGGLYEQYF TGTGCCACCAGCAGAGAACAGGGAGGGCTCTACGAGCAGTACTTC
TRBJ1-2 . TRBV14 . CASSPGGGASYTF TGTGCCAGCAGCCCGGGTGGAGGGGCGAGCTACACCTTC
TRBJ2-6 . TRBV27 . CASSLRSSGANVLTF TGTGCCAGCAGCCTTCGGAGCTCTGGGGCCAACGTCCTGACTTTC
TRBJ2-5 TRBD2 TRBV4-1 . CASSQVPSGLGTQYF TGCGCCAGCAGCCAAGTTCCTAGCGGCCTCGGGACCCAGTACTTC
TRBJ1-2 . TRBV30 . CAWSRGSLNYGYTF TGTGCCTGGAGCAGGGGAAGTTTGAACTATGGCTACACCTTC
TRBJ1-2 TRBD1 TRBV7-2 . CASSFAGTGFGYTF TGTGCCAGCAGCTTCGCCGGGACAGGGTTTGGCTACACCTTC
TRBJ1-2 . TRBV28 . CASSLSGTTHTSYTF TGTGCCAGCAGTTTATCGGGGACAACTCATACTAGCTACACCTTC
TRBJ2-7 . TRBV3-1/TRBV3-2 . CASSHEDSYEQYF TGTGCCAGCAGCCACGAGGACTCCTACGAGCAGTACTTC
TRBJ1-1 . TRBV19 . CASSIRENTEAFF TGTGCCAGTAGTATACGGGAGAACACTGAAGCTTTCTTT
TRBJ1-2 . TRBV5-8 . CASSLGQPNYGYTF TGTGCCAGCAGCTTAGGACAGCCTAACTATGGCTACACCTTC
TRBJ2-2 TRBD1 TRBV7-7 . CASSPQGTTGELFF TGTGCTAGCAGCCCACAGGGGACCACCGGGGAGCTGTTTTTT
TRBJ2-5 . TRBV7-9 . CASSLATSGGLETQYF TGTGCCAGCAGCTTAGCTACATCCGGCGGGCTGGAGACCCAGTACTTC
TRBJ2-5 TRBD1 TRBV9 once CASSARQGETQYF TGTGCCAGCAGCGCCCGACAGGGAGAGACCCAGTACTTC
TRBJ2-3 . TRBV7-9 . CASTLRSSSTDTQYF TGTGCCAGCACCCTTCGGAGCTCTAGCACAGATACGCAGTATTTT